These 10 T cell receptor beta chains were all obtained from the same sample, sequenced in a study of cytomegalovirus exposure and HLA in healthy donors. PCR involved 60 Vbeta and 13 Jbeta primers. Assay: immunoSEQ multiplex PCR; the TCRdb copy retains only in-frame clones and omits some. The data hold roughly 190,000 clones, with more than 75% observed a single time. The specimen was PBMCs. The source of these receptors is a woman aged 18-29 years in good health and CMV-seronegative.

The J gene is TRBJ2-5, the V gene TRBV29-1, with 7 bases aligning to TRBD2. In germline, CDR1 is SQVTM, CDR2 ANQGSEA. The CDR3 totals 14 residues. Germline trimming cut 4 bases from V and 1 base from J; bases unmatched to any gene: 6. In nucleotides, the CDR3 is TGCAGCGTTGGTTTACCGGGGGGCCAAGAGACCCAGTACTTC. This gives the protein CSVGLPGGQETQYF.

This sequence joins TRBV9 and TRBJ2-2, with 14 nucleotides matching TRBD2. Trimming cost V 4 bases and J 3 bases; bases outside gene matches: 5. Per the germline V gene, CDR1 is SGDLS and CDR2 is YYNGEE. The CDR3 has 17 residues. The DNA for the CDR3 is TGTGCCAGCAGCCGGACTAGCGGGGGGACCTACACCGGGGAGCTGTTTTTT. This translates into CASSRTSGGTYTGELFF. The complete variable domain, with remaining parts taken from reference TRBV9 and TRBJ2-2, reads DSGVTQTPKHLITATGQRVTLRCSPRSGDLSVYWYQQSLDQGLQFLIQYYNGEERAKGNILERFSAQQFPDLHSELNLSSLELGDSALYFCASSRTSGGTYTGELFFGEGSRLTVL.

This clone was counted a few times. The chain has TRBV11-2 and TRBJ2-2, with a tentative D call TRBD2 (7 bases). V shed 3 bases and J shed 5 bases, with 13 bases lying between them. The CDR3 loop spans 15 amino acids. Germline values: CDR1 SGHAT, CDR2 FQNNGV. The CDR3 reads CASSLQGGGTGELFF. CDR3 bases: TGTGCCAGCAGCTTGCAGGGAGGGGGAACCGGGGAGCTGTTTTTT.

The chain is built from TRBV7-2 and TRBJ1-2; D uncertain. V lost 5 bases and J lost 8, with 15 bases in between. This CDR3 is built from 13 residues. CDR1 is SGHTA and CDR2 is FQGNSA in the germline V gene. In nucleotides, the CDR3 is TGTGCCAGCAGCGTAGACCCCCCGGGGGGCTACACCTTC. Its protein product is CASSVDPPGGYTF.

This chain links TRBV5-4 with TRBJ2-5; 10 bases line up with TRBD1. This CDR3 spans 16 amino acids. J was trimmed by 6 bases and V by 4 bases; bases with no gene match: 12. CDR1 and CDR2 from the germline V gene are SGHNT and YYREEE (reference sequence). The CDR3 sequence is CASSPPPGQGSKTQYF. DNA of the CDR3: TGTGCCAGCAGCCCGCCTCCGGGACAGGGGAGTAAGACCCAGTACTTC.

The chain employs TRBV2 and TRBJ2-3; TRBD2 matches 14 bases. The CDR3 consists of 15 residues. V was clipped by 5 bases and J by 7 bases; unmatched bases: 5. The V gene's germline CDR1 is SNHLY and CDR2 FYNNEI. The CDR3 is CASSLGLAGDYTQYF. The CDR3 region has the DNA TGTGCCAGCAGTCTGGGACTAGCGGGAGATTATACGCAGTATTTT.

The rearrangement uses TRBV11-3 and TRBJ2-1; 7 bases are a match to TRBD1. The trim removed 1 base at V and 0 bases at J, leaving 9 bases unmatched. Germline CDR1 SGHNT, CDR2 YENEEA. CDR3 length equals 18 residues. CDR3 in DNA: TGTGCCAGCAGCTTAGGACAGGGTTTAGGGTACTCCTACAATGAGCAGTTCTTC. This codes for CASSLGQGLGYSYNEQFF.

The gene calls are TRBV6-5 and TRBJ1-2; tentative D call: TRBD1 (6 bases). CDR3 size: 15 residues. Germline lookup yields CDR1 MNHEY and CDR2 SVGAGI. V lost 5 bases and J lost 5, with 18 bases in between. The CDR3 DNA reads as TGTGCCAGCAGTCCAACAGGGATCCTGGGGTATGGCTACACCTTC. It encodes CASSPTGILGYGYTF.

The chain joins TRBV10-3 to TRBJ2-7; a possible D gene is TRBD2 (6 bases). The germline CDR1 and CDR2 sequences are ENHRY and SYGVKD. The CDR3 loop spans 14 amino acids. Trimming removed 5 bases from V and 9 bases from J, with 20 bases in between. CDR3 sequence reads: CAISPRDFGFGQYF. In DNA, the CDR3 is TGTGCCATCAGTCCCCGGGACTTTGGCTTCGGGCAGTACTTC.

This chain uses TRBV7-6 with TRBJ2-1; 11 bases match TRBD1. This CDR3 contains 14 residues. Germline CDR1 is SGHVS and CDR2 is FNYEAQ. Germline trimming cut 4 bases from V and 5 bases from J; bases unmatched to any gene: 1. The CDR3 DNA is TGTGCCAGCAGCTCGGGACAGGGGGACAATGAGCAGTTCTTC. Its protein product is CASSSGQGDNEQFF.